A single TCR beta chain is shown here with its context. The sample comes from a study of blood T cell repertoires in COVID-19. Overall study context: Samples came from the United States, Italy and Spain, spanning acute and convalescent COVID-19.

Germline V CDR1 and CDR2: MNHEY, SMNVEV (reference sequence). V lost 3 bases to trimming and J lost 7 bases; unmatched junction nucleotides: 2. The CDR3 sequence is 13 residues long. Per the authors' pipeline: Estimated nucleated cell counts came from reference gene primer amplification. TCRdb's copy holds only in-frame clones and misses some; the assay was immunoSEQ multiplex PCR. V, J and clone size reflect that table, while D and trimming were determined from the DNA. The data hold 110,000 or so clones, with 90% observed a single time. The V gene is TRBV27, the J gene TRBJ1-5; 8 positions agree with TRBD1. The source is a human donor in a cohort sampled during active COVID-19. The source material was peripheral blood. CDR3 nucleotide sequence: TGTGCCAGCAGTTTTACAGGGGGACAGCCCCAGCATTTT. Protein sequence: CASSFTGGQPQHF.